What follows are 28 T cell receptor beta chains derived from one specimen sequenced in a study of T cell responses to AZD1222 COVID-19 vaccine. Produced via immunoSEQ multiplex PCR; TCRdb's table is partial and in-frame only. The table records about 140,000 clones, 89% of them present only once. The sequences come from peripheral blood, collected on day 0 of AZD1222 vaccination. These receptors were taken from an adult in good health.

The chain's CDR3 is CASSPSGRDDTQYF. CDR3 nucleotide sequence: TGTGCCAGCAGCCCCTCGGGGAGGGACGATACGCAGTATTTT. The V call is TRBV7-2, the J call TRBJ2-3, with 7 positions matching TRBD2. Germline V CDR1 and CDR2: SGHTA, FQGNSA. This CDR3 region has 14 residues. V shed 5 bases, J shed 6 bases, and the junction held 8 bases outside the gene matches.

The V gene is TRBV5-1, the J gene TRBJ1-4; D is perhaps TRBD1 (5 bases). The germline gives CDR1 SGHRS, CDR2 YFSETQ. Trimming shortened V by 0 bases and J by 4 bases, and 10 bases separated the two germline ends. The CDR3 contains 15 residues. DNA for the CDR3: TGCGCCAGCAGCTTGGCCGGGGGTTATAATGAAAAACTGTTTTTT. This codes for CASSLAGGYNEKLFF.

The chain recombines TRBV27 with TRBJ1-6; the match to TRBD1 covers 7 bases. CDR3 length: 14 amino acids. The V gene end was trimmed by 6 bases and the J gene end by 5 bases; junction bases not matched to a gene: 4. The germline CDR1 and CDR2 sequences are MNHEY and SMNVEV (reference sequence). CDR3 loop: CASRTDRDNSPLHF. CDR3 nucleotides: TGTGCCAGCAGAACCGACAGGGATAATTCACCCCTCCACTTT.

The rearrangement joins TRBV6-6 to TRBJ2-7, with a weak D call TRBD1 (7 bases). This CDR3 region has 15 residues. Germline V gene sequence: CDR1 MNHNY, CDR2 SVGAGI (reference sequence). V lost 4 bases and J lost 2, with 15 bases in between. The CDR3 region is CASSSEGGGTYEQYF. As DNA, the CDR3 is TGTGCCAGCAGTTCTGAAGGGGGCGGGACCTACGAGCAGTACTTC.

The V call is TRBV4-3, the J call TRBJ1-2, with 7 bases that match TRBD1. Trimming cost V 0 bases and J 4 bases; bases outside gene matches: 8. CDR1 is LGHNA, CDR2 YSLEER, per germline. The CDR3 spans 16 residues. CDR3 protein: CASSQEFGTVAYGYTF. CDR3 in DNA: TGCGCCAGCAGCCAAGAGTTCGGGACAGTGGCCTATGGCTACACCTTC.

The V call is TRBV7-2, the J call TRBJ2-7; no definite D call. CDR1 and CDR2 (germline): SGHTA, FQGNSA. CDR3 length: 14 amino acids. V lost 2 bases and J lost 3, with 11 bases in between. The CDR3 spells CASSLIRPGYEQYF. CDR3 in DNA: TGTGCCAGCAGCTTAATCCGTCCGGGCTACGAGCAGTACTTC.

This rearrangement joins TRBV4-3 to TRBJ2-1; 9 positions match TRBD2. Germline values: CDR1 LGHNA, CDR2 YSLEER. This CDR3 has 20 residues. After removal of 4 bases from V and 0 bases from J, the junction contained 16 bases not matched to a gene. CDR3 loop: CASSLVSGRGVPGSYNEQFF. For the CDR3, the DNA is TGCGCCAGCAGCCTCGTTAGCGGGAGAGGGGTCCCCGGCTCCTACAATGAGCAGTTCTTC.

The chain couples TRBV6-4 to TRBJ2-5; tentative D call: TRBD2 (7 bases). The CDR3 covers 14 residues. V lost 0 bases, J lost 5 bases, and 10 bases lay in between. CDR1 and CDR2 (germline): MRHNA, SNTAGT. The CDR3 DNA sequence: TGTGCCAGCAGTGACTCCAGGGGAGGGGAGACCCAGTACTTC. Translation gives CASSDSRGGETQYF.

The J gene is TRBJ1-3, the V gene TRBV6-5, with D possibly matching TRBD1 (5 bases). V lost 11 bases and J lost 2, with 10 bases in between. Per the germline V gene, CDR1 is MNHEY and CDR2 is SVGAGI. The CDR3 covers 12 residues. The CDR3 region has the DNA TGTGCCGGCCGGGGGGCTGGAAACACCATATATTTT. Translation gives CAGRGAGNTIYF.

This chain links TRBV7-9 with TRBJ1-3; no clear D. V gave up 1 base and J gave up 4 bases, with 11 bases separating them. The germline CDR1 and CDR2 sequences are SEHNR and FQNEAQ (reference sequence). There are 15 residues in the CDR3. CDR3 nucleotides: TGTGCCAGCAGCTTAGTGGCGTCCCACGGAAACACCATATATTTT. Translation: CASSLVASHGNTIYF.

CDR3 residues: CASSQDGVLDSPLHF. The CDR3 bases are TGCGCCAGCAGCCAAGATGGAGTTTTAGATTCACCCCTCCACTTT. The chain carries TRBV4-3 and TRBJ1-6, with D uncertain. The germline CDR1 and CDR2 sequences are LGHNA and YSLEER. Trimming shortened V by 0 bases and J by 8 bases, and 11 bases separated the two germline ends. This CDR3 comprises 15 residues.

J is TRBJ2-7 and V is TRBV3-1 (or the pseudogene TRBV3-2), with TRBD1 identical over 8 bases. The CDR3 is 14 amino acids. With 6 bases clipped from V and 9 bases from J, the junction kept 13 bases outside the gene matches. Germline assignment: CDR1 LGHDT and CDR2 YNNKEL (reference sequence). As DNA, the CDR3 is TGTGCCAGCAGTCTGGCCCTGACAGGGGCTGGGCAGTACTTC. The encoded protein is CASSLALTGAGQYF.

The chain couples TRBV4-2 to TRBJ1-5; D gene ambiguous. The V gene lost 0 bases and the J gene lost 7 bases, with 10 bases spanning the gap. Germline-derived CDR1 and CDR2 are LGHNA and YNFKEQ. This CDR3 contains 14 residues. DNA for the CDR3: TGTGCCAGCAGCCAAGATGTGACGAGACAGCCCCAGCATTTT. This sequence encodes CASSQDVTRQPQHF.

The chain joins TRBV30 to TRBJ1-6, with D hard to call. The CDR3 has 14 residues. V was pared by 4 bases and J by 8 bases, with 15 bases between. Germline V gene sequence: CDR1 GTSNPN, CDR2 SVGIG (reference sequence). In DNA form, the CDR3 reads TGTGCCTGGACCCAAGGGTTTTGGGATTCACCCCTCCACTTT. Protein sequence: CAWTQGFWDSPLHF.

This chain connects TRBV30 to TRBJ2-6, with D tentatively TRBD1 (7 bases). Looked up from germline, CDR1 is GTSNPN and CDR2 is SVGIG (reference sequence). V lost 8 bases and J 2 bases, leaving 19 bases between the germline ends. The CDR3 runs 16 residues. The CDR3 sequence is CAGGGQRGPGANVLTF. CDR3 coding DNA: TGTGCCGGAGGGGGACAGCGCGGCCCTGGGGCCAACGTCCTGACTTTC. The full variable domain, its missing parts supplied by reference TRBV30 and TRBJ2-6, is SQTIHQWPATLVQPVGSPLSLECTVEGTSNPNLYWYRQAAGRGLQLLFYSVGIGQISSEVPQNLSASRPQDRQFILSSKKLLLSDSGFYLCAGGGQRGPGANVLTFGAGSRLTVL.

In this sample, this clone turned up once. V gene TRBV2 combines with J gene TRBJ2-7, with 8 bases identical to TRBD2. V was pared by 3 bases and J by 4 bases, with 5 bases of the junction left unmatched. The CDR3 extends over 14 amino acids. CDR1 is SNHLY, CDR2 FYNNEI, per germline. The CDR3 coding sequence is TGTGCCAGCAGTGAGGTAGCGGGGATTTACGAGCAGTACTTC. Translated: CASSEVAGIYEQYF.

This clone occurred once. The V gene is TRBV5-6, the J gene TRBJ1-3; no clear D. There are 15 residues in the CDR3. The V gene's germline CDR1 is SGHDT and CDR2 YYEEEE. V shed 0 bases and J shed 3 bases, with 10 bases lying between them. The CDR3, as DNA: TGTGCCAGCAGCTTGGGAGGGATCCGTGGAAACACCATATATTTT. Translation: CASSLGGIRGNTIYF.

The chain carries TRBV19 and TRBJ1-6, with unresolved D. This CDR3 contains 15 residues. In germline, CDR1 is LNHDA, CDR2 SQIVND (reference sequence). V lost 7 bases to trimming and J lost 0 bases, with 10 bases between them. CDR3 bases: TGTGCCAGTACCCCCGGCAGCTCCTATAATTCACCCCTCCACTTT. Its protein product is CASTPGSSYNSPLHF.

The chain employs TRBV7-9 and TRBJ2-1, with no clear D. V was clipped by 5 bases and J by 2 bases, with 10 bases between them. The CDR3 is 14 amino acids. Germline CDR1 reads SEHNR; CDR2 reads FQNEAQ (reference sequence). CDR3 DNA sequence: TGTGCCAGCAGCATCCCCCTAGCCTACAATGAGCAGTTCTTC. Amino acid sequence: CASSIPLAYNEQFF. Combining the CDR3 with reference TRBV7-9 and TRBJ2-1 gives the whole variable domain DTGVSQNPRHKITKRGQNVTFRCDPISEHNRLYWYRQTLGQGPEFLTYFQNEAQLEKSRLLSDRFSAERPKGSFSTLEIQRTEQGDSAMYLCASSIPLAYNEQFFGPGTRLTVL.

This clone was observed a handful of times. The CDR3 nucleotides are TGTGCCAGCAGCCCCTGGACCGGCGGGGACTACGAGCAGTACTTC. This encodes CASSPWTGGDYEQYF. The rearrangement uses TRBV9 and TRBJ2-7; TRBD2 is a possible D gene (6 bases). Germline V gives CDR1 SGDLS, CDR2 YYNGEE. Trimming cost V 4 bases and J 3 bases, with 17 bases left between them. The CDR3 runs 15 residues.

This sequence joins TRBV5-6 and TRBJ1-4, with 7 bases identical to TRBD1. The germline CDR1 and CDR2 sequences are SGHDT and YYEEEE. The CDR3 has 14 amino acids. Losses at the gene ends were 4 bases for V and 4 bases for J; bases not matched to a gene: 4. The DNA of the CDR3 is TGTGCCAGCAGCCGGGGACAGTTTAATGAAAAACTGTTTTTT. Its translation: CASSRGQFNEKLFF.

CDR3 sequence reads: CASSRKQLPTNEKLFF. CDR3 sequence (DNA): TGTGCCAGCAGCCGGAAACAGCTTCCAACTAATGAAAAACTGTTTTTT. The rearrangement links TRBV3-1 (or the pseudogene TRBV3-2) to TRBJ1-4; D gene unclear. The CDR3 consists of 16 residues. The ends were cut back, 4 bases at V and 0 bases at J, with 12 bases in the middle. Germline V CDR1 and CDR2: LGHDT, YNNKEL (reference sequence).

This chain joins TRBV7-8 and TRBJ2-7; D is perhaps TRBD2 (7 bases). The CDR3 is 16 amino acids. Germline V gene data show CDR1 as SGHVS and CDR2 as FQNEAQ. Trimming left V 2 bases short and J 2 bases short, with 16 bases between. CDR3 DNA: TGTGCCAGCAGCTTATCCCCTGCGGGGGCTACCTACGAGCAGTACTTC. Its translation: CASSLSPAGATYEQYF.

V and J are TRBV28 and TRBJ2-1; no clear D gene. CDR1 and CDR2 from the germline V gene are MDHEN and SYDVKM. The length of the CDR3 is 14 residues. Deletions cut 3 bases from V and 0 bases from J, with 6 bases between. The CDR3 here is CASSFDRSYNEQFF. CDR3 in DNA: TGTGCCAGCAGTTTTGATCGCTCCTACAATGAGCAGTTCTTC.

The chain employs TRBV10-3 and TRBJ2-7; 14 nucleotides align to TRBD2. Germline CDR1 is ENHRY and CDR2 is SYGVKD. With V trimmed by 7 bases and J by 6 bases, 11 bases remained unmatched. This CDR3 spans 16 amino acids. CDR3 in amino acids: CAITGTGTSGRGEQYF. The CDR3 DNA reads as TGTGCCATCACCGGAACCGGGACTAGCGGGAGAGGCGAGCAGTACTTC.

This clone was detected a few times. The chain joins TRBV3-1 (or the pseudogene TRBV3-2) to TRBJ1-6, with 9 bases identical to TRBD1. Germline V gives CDR1 LGHDT, CDR2 YNNKEL (reference sequence). The trim removed 1 base at V and 8 bases at J, leaving 15 bases unmatched. The CDR3 totals 19 residues. CDR3 protein: CASSQVTGTGSLGYSPLHF. DNA of the CDR3: TGTGCCAGCAGCCAAGTCACCGGGACAGGGAGTTTGGGCTATTCACCCCTCCACTTT.

This clone was observed a handful of times. The genes are TRBV19 and TRBJ2-7; tentative D call: TRBD2 (6 bases). This CDR3 comprises 15 residues. Germline V gene sequence: CDR1 LNHDA, CDR2 SQIVND (reference sequence). V was cut by 4 bases and J by 3 bases, with 16 bases left in between. Written as DNA, the CDR3 is TGTGCCAGTAGTACGACCAGGTGGGGAGGCTACGAGCAGTACTTC. It is translated as CASSTTRWGGYEQYF.

This clone was counted a few times. This rearrangement joins TRBV9 to TRBJ2-7; no clear D gene. This CDR3 contains 13 residues. Germline CDR1 and CDR2: SGDLS and YYNGEE. V shed 0 bases and J shed 5 bases, with 9 bases lying between them. Here the CDR3 reads CASSVGAVHEQYF. CDR3 nucleotides: TGTGCCAGCAGCGTAGGGGCCGTCCACGAGCAGTACTTC.